These T cell receptor beta chains were read from a single sample in a study of graft-versus-host responses after intestinal transplantation. Sequencing was performed with immunoSEQ multiplex PCR; in TCRdb, only in-frame clones are kept and a portion is missing. This table holds tens of thousands of clones, around 89% found once. What these receptors recognize is not known. The starting material was unstimulated CD8+ T cells sorted from spleen or lymph node cells, obtained before intestinal transplant. These receptors all stem from a human donor who received an intestinal transplant. The CDR3 runs from the conserved cysteine through the conserved F or W.

v_call: TRBV7-6
j_call: TRBJ2-3
cdr3_aa: CASSWGTGLTDTQYF

v_call: TRBV6-1
j_call: TRBJ2-7
cdr3_aa: CASSAAGGEQYF

v_call: TRBV7-8
j_call: TRBJ1-4
cdr3_aa: CASSSPGATNEKLFF

v_call: TRBV5-1
j_call: TRBJ2-5
cdr3_aa: CASSFPGVGGPKETQYF

v_call: TRBV28
j_call: TRBJ2-3
cdr3_aa: CASSFSPTLGLRVSDTQYF

v_call: TRBV11-2
j_call: TRBJ2-7
cdr3_aa: CASSLSGSEQYF

v_call: TRBV29-1
j_call: TRBJ2-1
cdr3_aa: CSVDIDREPFPNEQFF

v_call: TRBV28
j_call: TRBJ1-2
cdr3_aa: CASSLLRNYGYTF

v_call: TRBV28
j_call: TRBJ1-2
cdr3_aa: CASSLAGEEANYGYTF

v_call: TRBV5-4
j_call: TRBJ2-3
cdr3_aa: CASSLDLLAGNTDTQYF

v_call: TRBV29-1
j_call: TRBJ1-1
cdr3_aa: CSVAREGGNTEAFF

v_call: TRBV7-9
j_call: TRBJ1-4
cdr3_aa: CASSSGGVWEKLFF

v_call: TRBV9
j_call: TRBJ1-2
cdr3_aa: CASSPLTGGNGYTF

v_call: TRBV5-5
j_call: TRBJ2-5
cdr3_aa: CASSGTGEKETQYF

v_call: TRBV7-6
j_call: TRBJ2-5
cdr3_aa: CASNGIAGLGRGETQYF

v_call: TRBV5-1
j_call: TRBJ2-1
cdr3_aa: CASSLGANEQFF

v_call: TRBV5-6
j_call: TRBJ2-1
cdr3_aa: CASSPGTSGYNEQFF

v_call: TRBV11-2
j_call: TRBJ1-1
cdr3_aa: CASSLGQGLNTEAFF

v_call: TRBV6-4
j_call: TRBJ2-1
cdr3_aa: CASSGGTGEPINEQFF

v_call: TRBV28
j_call: TRBJ2-5
cdr3_aa: CASRGVRETQYF

v_call: TRBV29-1
j_call: TRBJ2-1
cdr3_aa: CSVENLQGQGVNEQFF